This T cell receptor (beta chain) appears in the sequencing data of a study of shared clonotypes between healthy human individuals. A deep-level run was used for the assay. Every unsorted PBMC PCR replicate was loaded with around 0.3 ug DNA, about 30,000 T cell genomes. The table came from immunoSEQ multiplex PCR; TCRdb's copy has only in-frame clones and leaves some out. The sample carries about half a million clones, about 78% recorded once. All the donors were Caucasian adults who lived in Nashville, Tennessee. Germline V gives CDR1 SGHTA, CDR2 FQGNSA. The CDR3 is 14 residues long. Trimming pared 1 base from V and 2 bases from J, leaving 9 bases between.

The rearrangement uses TRBV7-2 and TRBJ2-7; no clear D. The TCR sequence derives from a woman in her 40s in good health. Some clones in this sample may be carry-over from other donors' samples. Material for sequencing was PBMCs. In nucleotides, the CDR3 is TGTGCCAGCAGCTTAGATCCAGGTGCCTACGAGCAGTACTTC. Translation gives CASSLDPGAYEQYF.